This TCR beta chain was found in a study of graft-versus-host responses after intestinal transplantation. General study results and limits: Circulating GvH clone levels at their peak were associated with HvG declines (early post-transplant).

Here immunoSEQ multiplex PCR was the method, and the copy in TCRdb shows in-frame clones only, minus some. The sample has 45,000 to 50,000 clones; approximately 95% are singletons. For this clone: Its specificity is unknown.

The CDR3 is 13 residues long. Germline CDR1 reads MNHEY; CDR2 reads SMNVEV (reference sequence). V was cut by 3 bases and J by 5 bases, with 7 bases left in between. The TCR comes from a human patient who received an intestinal transplant, so some T cells may come from the graft donor. J is TRBJ1-4 and V is TRBV27; no firm D call. Source: PBMCs, taken roughly 760 days after a first intestinal transplant, on the day of a second. The CDR3 reads CASSFRRNEKLFF. The CDR3 coding sequence is TGTGCCAGCAGTTTTAGGCGGAATGAAAAACTGTTTTTT. The full variable domain, its missing parts supplied by reference TRBV27 and TRBJ1-4, is EAQVTQNPRYLITVTGKKLTVTCSQNMNHEYMSWYRQDPGLGLRQIYYSMNVEVTDKGDVPEGYKVSRKEKRNFPLILESPSPNQTSLYFCASSFRRNEKLFFGSGTQLSVL.